This T cell receptor beta chain came from a study of OX40 agonist ivuxolimab in advanced cancers. Findings and caveats of the study: CD8+ T cells averaged more expanded clones than CD4+.

The protocol was immunoSEQ multiplex PCR, while the TCRdb copy is restricted to in-frame clones and leaves out a portion. This repertoire shows tens of thousands of clones, 70% to 90% found once; its top ten account for less than 1.5%. Per the germline V gene, CDR1 is MNHNS and CDR2 is SASEGT. V was trimmed by 7 bases and J by 4 bases, leaving 17 bases between them. The CDR3 has 14 residues. A word on this clone: Antigen specificity is unknown.

This receptor was identified in an adult with an advanced solid tumor such as melanoma, head and neck, liver or kidney cancer. J is TRBJ2-7 and V is TRBV6-1; D may correspond to TRBD1 or TRBD2 (5 bases each). Sequenced here: CD4+ or CD8+ T cells sorted from blood, sampled in a trial of the OX40 agonist ivuxolimab. CDR3 bases: TGTGCCAGCATGTTCCGGGACGGGTCATACGAGCAGTACTTC. Protein: CASMFRDGSYEQYF.